This entry lists 7 T cell receptor beta chains sequenced from one sample in a study of cytomegalovirus exposure and HLA in healthy donors. Clones were read by immunoSEQ multiplex PCR, and TCRdb kept only the in-frame ones, dropping some. The data contain tens of thousands of clones, 80% to 95% of them singletons. Specimen: PBMCs. Source of these receptors: a woman aged 18-29 years in good health and CMV-seronegative.

V and J are TRBV7-2 and TRBJ1-6, with 8 bases fitting TRBD1. The germline V gene has CDR1 SGHTA and CDR2 FQGNSA. The CDR3 spans 14 residues. Losses at the gene ends were 1 base for V and 9 bases for J; bases not matched to a gene: 2. The CDR3 DNA reads TGTGCCAGCAGCTTAGGGACAGGGATTTCACCCCTCCACTTT. This codes for CASSLGTGISPLHF.

The genes are TRBV19 and TRBJ1-5; D is undetermined. The CDR3 is 16 residues long. Germline lookup yields CDR1 LNHDA and CDR2 SQIVND (reference sequence). V lost 5 bases and J lost 0, with 14 bases in between. CDR3 in amino acids: CASSEIGDYSNQPQHF. In DNA form, the CDR3 reads TGTGCCAGTAGTGAAATCGGTGATTATAGCAATCAGCCCCAGCATTTT.

The V call is TRBV7-3, the J call TRBJ1-1; the match to TRBD1 covers 7 bases. V gave up 4 bases and J gave up 4 bases; unmatched junction bases: 3. In germline, CDR1 is SGHTA, CDR2 FQGTGA. This CDR3 comprises 13 residues. The CDR3 DNA sequence: TGTGCCAGCAGCTCATACAGGGGCACTGAAGCTTTCTTT. Encoded protein: CASSSYRGTEAFF.

This clone was seen a single time. The CDR3 DNA is TGTGCCAGCACCCTGGGACAGGGGTCAGGTCAGCCCCAGCATTTT. Translation: CASTLGQGSGQPQHF. The chain uses TRBV6-4 and TRBJ1-5; 10 nucleotides match TRBD1. Trimming took 7 bases from V and 6 from J; bases not matched to a gene: 9. The CDR3 consists of 15 residues. Per germline, CDR1 MRHNA and CDR2 SNTAGT.

The rearrangement joins TRBV2 to TRBJ2-2; 7 bases agree with TRBD1. V lost 2 bases to trimming and J lost 5 bases; unmatched junction nucleotides: 5. Germline CDR1 SNHLY, CDR2 FYNNEI. This CDR3 is built from 15 residues. CDR3 sequence reads: CASSESRGKTGELFF. CDR3 bases: TGTGCCAGCAGTGAAAGCAGGGGGAAGACCGGGGAGCTGTTTTTT.

V usage is TRBV4-2 and J usage is TRBJ2-2; 7 bases align to TRBD1. CDR1 and CDR2 from the germline V gene are LGHNA and YNFKEQ. Trimming cost V 4 bases and J 4 bases; bases outside gene matches: 15. The CDR3 covers 18 residues. The CDR3: CASSPPPEKDRATGELFF. The CDR3 nucleotides are TGTGCCAGCAGCCCGCCCCCCGAAAAAGACAGGGCCACCGGGGAGCTGTTTTTT.

The chain combines TRBV6-1 with TRBJ2-7, with a possible D match to TRBD2 (7 bases). The CDR3 length is 15 residues. Deletions cut 3 bases from V and 5 bases from J, with 17 bases between. Per germline, CDR1 MNHNS and CDR2 SASEGT. CDR3 amino acids: CASSDPRGGNNEQYV. The CDR3 region has the DNA TGTGCCAGCAGTGACCCGAGGGGGGGAAACAACGAGCAGTACGTC.